The entry that follows covers one T cell receptor beta chain sequence. These data belong to a study of blood T cell repertoires in COVID-19. Study context: The study drew acute and convalescent COVID-19 samples from the United States, Italy and Spain. The cDNA or gDNA used as material had been derived from T cells, B-cell-depleted T cells, or PBMCs.

Germline V gene lookup returns CDR1 MDHEN and CDR2 SYDVKM. The CDR3 length is 14 residues. Deletions cut 8 bases from V and 4 bases from J, with 17 bases between. The data were produced by immunoSEQ multiplex PCR, yet TCRdb's version contains in-frame clones alone and is incomplete. This table holds 200,000 to 250,000 clones, around 81% found once. The TCR originated in a woman of 80 years or more with COVID-19, enrolled during active disease. The V call is TRBV28, the J call TRBJ1-2, with D possibly TRBD1 on 6 matching bases. The sequencing sample was made of peripheral blood. As DNA, the CDR3 is TGTGCCAGCTCTAGGGCAGGGGTTAGCTATGGCTACACCTTC. Translating it yields CASSRAGVSYGYTF.